This paragraph covers one T cell receptor (beta chain) sequence. The data were obtained in a study of blood T cell repertoires in COVID-19. Turning to the study itself: COVID-19 samples from acute and convalescent phases originated in the United States, Italy and Spain. PBMCs, B-cell-depleted T cells, or T cells provided the cDNA or gDNA that made up the material.

Trimming stripped 4 bases from V and 3 bases from J, with 10 bases between. Germline assignment: CDR1 LNHDA and CDR2 SQIVND (reference sequence). The length of the CDR3 is 14 residues. Original handling: Researchers report that nucleated cell counts were estimated from reference gene primer amplification. Repertoires were generated with immunoSEQ multiplex PCR, while TCRdb's copy carries only in-frame clones and drops some. The D gene and trimming were derived from the DNA, and the V and J assignments and clone size from that table. Of 100,000 or so clones in the sample, 80% to 95% were seen once. The source material was peripheral blood. The receptor was isolated from an older woman with active COVID-19. The chain recombines TRBV19 with TRBJ1-5; D is perhaps TRBD1 (5 bases). In DNA form, the CDR3 reads TGTGCCAGTAGTACCGGGGGTTACAATCAGCCCCAGCATTTT. Amino acids: CASSTGGYNQPQHF.